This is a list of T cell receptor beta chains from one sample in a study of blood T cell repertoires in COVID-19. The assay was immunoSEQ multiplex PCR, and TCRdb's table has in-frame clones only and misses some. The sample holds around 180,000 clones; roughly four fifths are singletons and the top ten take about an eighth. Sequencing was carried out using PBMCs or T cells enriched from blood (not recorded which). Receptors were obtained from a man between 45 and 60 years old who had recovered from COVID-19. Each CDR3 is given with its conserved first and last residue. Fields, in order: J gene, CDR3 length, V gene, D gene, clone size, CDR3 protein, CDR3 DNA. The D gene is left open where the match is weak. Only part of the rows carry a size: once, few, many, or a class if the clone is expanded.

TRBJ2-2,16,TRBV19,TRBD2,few,CASIRASGVNTGELFF,TGTGCCAGTATCCGCGCTAGCGGGGTCAACACCGGGGAGCTGTTTTTT
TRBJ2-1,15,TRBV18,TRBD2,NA,CASSPSLAASGEQFF,TGTGCCAGCTCACCATCACTAGCGGCAAGCGGTGAGCAGTTCTTC
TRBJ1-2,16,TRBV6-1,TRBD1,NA,CASSEALFDRGYGYTF,TGTGCCAGCAGTGAAGCCCTTTTCGACAGGGGCTATGGCTACACCTTC
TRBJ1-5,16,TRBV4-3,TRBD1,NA,CASSQNRGRNNQPQHF,TGCGCCAGCAGCCAAAACAGGGGGCGGAACAATCAGCCCCAGCATTTT
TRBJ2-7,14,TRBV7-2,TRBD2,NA,CASSHRTSSYEQYF,TGTGCCAGCAGCCACCGGACTAGCAGCTACGAGCAGTACTTC
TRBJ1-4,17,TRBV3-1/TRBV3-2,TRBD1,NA,CASSTKTGGGLNEKLFF,TGTGCCAGCAGTACAAAGACAGGGGGAGGGCTCAATGAAAAACTGTTTTTT
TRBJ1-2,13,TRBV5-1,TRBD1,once,CASSFEGAPGYTF,TGCGCCAGCAGCTTTGAGGGGGCGCCCGGCTACACCTTC
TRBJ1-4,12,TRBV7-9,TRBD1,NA,CASSRLQGKLFF,TGTGCCAGCAGCCGACTACAGGGGAAACTGTTTTTT
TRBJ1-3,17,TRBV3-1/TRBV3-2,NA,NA,CASSQGVSGAPGNTIYF,TGTGCCAGCAGCCAAGGAGTGTCAGGGGCCCCTGGAAACACCATATATTTT
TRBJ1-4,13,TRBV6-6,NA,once,CASSSRREEKLFF,TGTGCCAGCAGTTCACGGCGGGAGGAAAAACTGTTTTTT
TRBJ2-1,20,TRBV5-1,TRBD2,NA,CASSLMLAGGPGLSYNEQFF,TGCGCCAGCAGCTTAATGCTAGCGGGGGGGCCGGGATTGTCCTACAATGAGCAGTTCTTC
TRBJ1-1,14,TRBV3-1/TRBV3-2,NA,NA,CASSYLQGNTEAFF,TGTGCCAGCAGCTACCTACAGGGGAACACTGAAGCTTTCTTT
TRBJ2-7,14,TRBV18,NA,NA,CASSLTGYSYEQYF,TGTGCCAGCTCACTTACAGGGTACAGCTACGAGCAGTACTTC
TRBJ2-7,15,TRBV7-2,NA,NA,CASSLVAGASYEQYF,TGTGCCAGCAGCTTAGTCGCGGGGGCCTCCTACGAGCAGTACTTC
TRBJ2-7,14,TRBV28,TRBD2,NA,CASSLGRGWGEQYF,TGTGCCAGCAGTCTTGGGAGGGGCTGGGGCGAGCAGTACTTC
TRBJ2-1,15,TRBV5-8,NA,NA,CASSFRGSPYNEQFF,TGTGCCAGCAGCTTCCGGGGGAGCCCCTACAATGAGCAGTTCTTC
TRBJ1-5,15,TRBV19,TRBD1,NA,CASSRDRAPNQPQHF,TGTGCCAGTAGTCGGGACAGGGCCCCCAATCAGCCCCAGCATTTT
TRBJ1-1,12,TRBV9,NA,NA,CASSPRTGEAFF,TGTGCCAGCAGCCCCCGGACTGGTGAAGCTTTCTTT
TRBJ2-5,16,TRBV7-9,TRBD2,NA,CASSGYRTSGGETQYF,TGTGCCAGCAGCGGATATCGGACTAGCGGGGGGGAGACCCAGTACTTC
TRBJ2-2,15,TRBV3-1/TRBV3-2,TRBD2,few,CASSQARGGTGELFF,TGTGCCAGCAGCCAAGCTCGGGGGGGCACCGGGGAGCTGTTTTTT
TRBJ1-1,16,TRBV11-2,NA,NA,CASSLGRGGSNTEAFF,TGTGCCAGCAGCTTAGGAAGGGGAGGGTCGAACACTGAAGCTTTCTTT